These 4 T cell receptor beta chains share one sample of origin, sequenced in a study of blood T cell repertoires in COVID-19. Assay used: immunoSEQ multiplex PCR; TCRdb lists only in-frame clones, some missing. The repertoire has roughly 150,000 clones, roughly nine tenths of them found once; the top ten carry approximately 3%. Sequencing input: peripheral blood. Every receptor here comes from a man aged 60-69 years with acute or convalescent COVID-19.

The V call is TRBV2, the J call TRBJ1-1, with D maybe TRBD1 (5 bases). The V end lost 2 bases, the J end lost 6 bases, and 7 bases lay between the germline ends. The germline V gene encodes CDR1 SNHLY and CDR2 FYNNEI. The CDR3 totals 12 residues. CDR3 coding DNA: TGTGCCAGCAGTGAACAGGGTCCTGAAGCTTTCTTT. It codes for CASSEQGPEAFF.

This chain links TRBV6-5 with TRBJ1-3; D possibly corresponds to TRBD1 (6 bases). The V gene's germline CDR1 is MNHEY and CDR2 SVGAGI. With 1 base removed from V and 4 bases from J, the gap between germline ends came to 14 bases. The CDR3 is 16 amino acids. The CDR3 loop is CASSYFSPDRGNTIYF. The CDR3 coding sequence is TGTGCCAGCAGTTACTTCAGCCCGGACAGAGGAAACACCATATATTTT.

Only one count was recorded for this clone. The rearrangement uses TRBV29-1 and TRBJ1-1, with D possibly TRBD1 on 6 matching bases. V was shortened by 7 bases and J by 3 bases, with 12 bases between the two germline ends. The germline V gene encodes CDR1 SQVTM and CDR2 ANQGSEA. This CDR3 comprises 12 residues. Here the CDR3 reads CSAQGSDTEAFF. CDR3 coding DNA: TGCAGCGCCCAGGGGTCGGACACTGAAGCTTTCTTT.

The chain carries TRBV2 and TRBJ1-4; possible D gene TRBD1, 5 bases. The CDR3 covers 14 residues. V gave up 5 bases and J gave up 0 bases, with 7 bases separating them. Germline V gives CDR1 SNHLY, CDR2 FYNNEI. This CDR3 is CASSTGSTNEKLFF. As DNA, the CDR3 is TGTGCCAGCAGTACAGGTTCAACTAATGAAAAACTGTTTTTT.